This paragraph covers one T cell receptor (beta chain) sequence. Its antigen is unidentified. CDR3 length: 15 residues. Trimming left V 6 bases short and J 2 bases short, with 17 bases between. Looked up from germline, CDR1 is SGHDN and CDR2 is FVKESK. All donors participated as healthy donors of bone marrow. The data derive from a study of cytomegalovirus exposure and HLA in healthy donors. Whole-study context: There were 85 million or so unique TCRs (from HLA-typed donors) in an early data release.

The PCR made use of 60 Vbeta and 13 Jbeta primers. Sequencing was performed with immunoSEQ multiplex PCR; in TCRdb, only in-frame clones are kept and a portion is missing. The table lists about 140,000 clones, 79% of them singletons, with about 7% in the top ten. General observations from the study: Reported performance of the classifier showed diagnosis of cytomegalovirus status with high specificity and sensitivity. Being productive about 87% or about 30% of the time was typical of most TCR beta V segments in an earlier analysis.

This sequence joins TRBV14 and TRBJ2-7; TRBD2 is a possible D gene (5 bases). What was sequenced was PBMCs. This TCR came from a man aged 40-55 years in good health and CMV-seropositive. The CDR3 nucleotides read TGTGCCAGCAGTCCCATCGAGGGTGGGACCTACGAGCAGTACTTC. Encoded protein: CASSPIEGGTYEQYF.